This record concerns one T cell receptor beta chain sequence. V was pared by 1 base and J by 4 bases, with 2 bases of the junction left unmatched. This CDR3 has 14 residues. CDR1 and CDR2 from the germline V gene are LGHDT and YNNKEL (reference sequence). This sample was included in a study of blood T cell repertoires in COVID-19. Whole-study context: The United States, Italy and Spain were the sources of the acute and convalescent COVID-19 samples. The cDNA or gDNA used as material had been derived from T cells, B-cell-depleted T cells, or PBMCs.

Some clones are missing from TCRdb's copy, which holds only in-frame ones; the method was immunoSEQ multiplex PCR. The table records roughly 320,000 clones, roughly 85% of them present only once. The sample was peripheral blood. This chain connects TRBV3-1 (or the pseudogene TRBV3-2) to TRBJ2-5; 8 bases are a match to TRBD2. The sequence was obtained from a human donor in a cohort sampled during active COVID-19. CDR3 region: CASSQVAGLETQYF. Written as DNA, the CDR3 is TGTGCCAGCAGCCAAGTAGCGGGGCTAGAGACCCAGTACTTC.